These 6 T cell receptor beta chains were sequenced from one sample in a study of blood T cell repertoires in COVID-19. TCRdb keeps only in-frame clones here, not all; method: immunoSEQ multiplex PCR. The top ten clones hold 2% to 2.5% of a sample with approximately 300,000 clones, approximately 86% of them seen once. The material sequenced was peripheral blood. The receptors were sampled from a woman between 50 and 59 years old who had recovered from COVID-19.

With respect to this clone: The sample carries other DNA sequences with the same CDR3. V gene TRBV12-3 or TRBV12-4 combines with J gene TRBJ2-7; the D is unclear. The V end lost 2 bases, the J end lost 3 bases, and 8 bases lay between the germline ends. The CDR3 totals 13 residues. The CDR3 here is CASSLRVVYEQYF. The CDR3 bases are TGTGCCAGCAGTTTACGGGTAGTCTACGAGCAGTACTTC.

The chain links TRBV3-1 (or the pseudogene TRBV3-2) to TRBJ2-2, with 11 positions matching TRBD1. Looked up from germline, CDR1 is LGHDT and CDR2 is YNNKEL (reference sequence). Trimming at V came to 4 bases and at J to 6 bases, leaving 7 bases not matched to a gene. The CDR3 has 16 amino acids. The CDR3 here is CASSPFGTGGPGELFF. Written as DNA, the CDR3 is TGTGCCAGCAGCCCGTTCGGGACAGGGGGACCCGGGGAGCTGTTTTTT.

The chain combines TRBV7-9 with TRBJ2-7; 9 bases agree with TRBD1. Trimming at V came to 4 bases and at J to 3 bases, leaving 7 bases not matched to a gene. There are 15 residues in the CDR3. Germline CDR1 reads SEHNR; CDR2 reads FQNEAQ (reference sequence). CDR3 DNA sequence: TGTGCCAGCAGCTCCGGGACAGGGCTACGCTACGAGCAGTACTTC. Translation gives CASSSGTGLRYEQYF.

This clone was observed a single time. The rearrangement uses TRBV2 and TRBJ1-6, with 8 bases matching TRBD1. There are 15 residues in the CDR3. Germline V gene data show CDR1 as SNHLY and CDR2 as FYNNEI. V lost 3 bases and J lost 10; bases outside the gene matches: 8. The CDR3 loop reads CASSETGAGGSPLHF. The CDR3 bases are TGTGCCAGCAGTGAGACAGGGGCTGGAGGATCACCCCTCCACTTT. The entire variable domain, with the rest obtained from reference TRBV2 and TRBJ1-6, is as follows: EPEVTQTPSHQVTQMGQEVILRCVPISNHLYFYWYRQILGQKVEFLVSFYNNEISEKSEIFDDQFSVERPDGSNFTLKIRSTKLEDSAMYFCASSETGAGGSPLHFGNGTRLTVT.

J is TRBJ1-2 and V is TRBV18, with a tentative D call TRBD1 (6 bases). CDR1 is KGHSH, CDR2 LQKENI, per germline. V was trimmed by 0 bases and J by 6 bases, leaving 23 bases between them. The CDR3 extends over 18 amino acids. The chain's CDR3 is CASSPPNAGATGGDGYTF. In nucleotides, the CDR3 is TGTGCCAGCTCACCACCGAACGCGGGGGCCACTGGAGGAGATGGCTACACCTTC.

This clone was seen just once. This rearrangement joins TRBV14 to TRBJ1-4; 7 nucleotides match TRBD1. V shed 4 bases, J shed 2 bases, and the junction held 4 bases outside the gene matches. Germline V gene lookup returns CDR1 SGHDN and CDR2 FVKESK. The CDR3 covers 15 residues. This chain's CDR3 is CASSPYRGTNEKLFF. CDR3 DNA sequence: TGTGCCAGCAGCCCCTACAGGGGCACTAATGAAAAACTGTTTTTT.